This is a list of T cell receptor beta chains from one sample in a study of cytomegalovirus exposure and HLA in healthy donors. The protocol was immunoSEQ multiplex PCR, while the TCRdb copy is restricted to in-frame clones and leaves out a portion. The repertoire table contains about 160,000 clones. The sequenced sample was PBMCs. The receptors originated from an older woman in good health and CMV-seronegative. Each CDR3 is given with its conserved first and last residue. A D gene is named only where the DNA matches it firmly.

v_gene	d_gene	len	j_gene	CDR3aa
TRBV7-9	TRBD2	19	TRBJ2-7	CASSPPLAGTSGNVYEQYF
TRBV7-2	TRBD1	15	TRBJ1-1	CASSIWTGFSTEAFF
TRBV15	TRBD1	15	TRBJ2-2	CATTRDSSNTGELFF
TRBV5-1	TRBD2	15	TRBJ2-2	CASSLLAGGSGELFF
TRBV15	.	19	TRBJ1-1	CATSRDVNGGFGMNTEAFF
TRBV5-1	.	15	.	CASSPDRTFSYEQYF
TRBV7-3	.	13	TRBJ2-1	CASSLGQNNEQFF
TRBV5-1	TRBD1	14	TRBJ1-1	CASSYGQVNTEAFF
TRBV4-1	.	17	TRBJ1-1	CASSQPYPQGWDTEAFF
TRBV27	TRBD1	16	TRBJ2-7	CASSLSRQGTSYEQYF
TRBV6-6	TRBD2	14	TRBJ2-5	CASSPGLAMETQYF
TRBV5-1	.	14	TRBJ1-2	CASSPLREMYGYTF
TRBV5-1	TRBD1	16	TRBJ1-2	CASSQKLGQTNYGYTF
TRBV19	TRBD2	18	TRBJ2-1	CASSILAGGPSKYNEQFF
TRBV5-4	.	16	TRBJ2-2	CASSFNPAINTGELFF
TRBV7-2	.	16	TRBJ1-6	CASSLRFGLLNSPLHF
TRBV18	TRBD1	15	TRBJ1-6	CASSPGQGGYSPLHF
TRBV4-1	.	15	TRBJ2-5	CASSQGYRPQETQYF
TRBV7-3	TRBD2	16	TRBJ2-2	CASSLTSGGYTGELFF
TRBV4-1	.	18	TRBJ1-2	CASSHPREGQDRNYGYTF
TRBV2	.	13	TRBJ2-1	CASSPQGFNEQFF
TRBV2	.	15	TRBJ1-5	CASSEQGHSNQPQHF
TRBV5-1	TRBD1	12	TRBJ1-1	CASSWTGGEAFF
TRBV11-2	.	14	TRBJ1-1	CASIDQGGNTEAFF
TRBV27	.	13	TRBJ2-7	CASSTLRGNEQYF
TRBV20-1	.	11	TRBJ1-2	CSASEVYGYTF
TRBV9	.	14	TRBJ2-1	CASSGSGTYNEQFF
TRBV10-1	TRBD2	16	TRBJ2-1	CASSFFTSGTDNEQFF
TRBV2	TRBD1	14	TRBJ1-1	CASAGQLINTEAFF
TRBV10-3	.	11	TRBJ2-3	CAIGAADTQYF
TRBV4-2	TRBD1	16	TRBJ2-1	CASSQERSGGRNEQFF
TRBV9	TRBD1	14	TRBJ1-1	CASSVARTGTEAFF
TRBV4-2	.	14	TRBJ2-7	CASSQVLSSYEQYF
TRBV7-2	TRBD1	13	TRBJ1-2	CASSRGTGQDFTF
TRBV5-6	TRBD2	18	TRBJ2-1	CASSLDDHAGVSFNEQFF
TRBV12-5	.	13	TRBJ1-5	CASAGQLNQPQHF
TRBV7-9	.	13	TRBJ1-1	CASRRERGTEAFF
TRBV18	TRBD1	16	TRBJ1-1	CASSPRNTGGNTEAFF
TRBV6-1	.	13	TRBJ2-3	CASSDYRVDTQYF